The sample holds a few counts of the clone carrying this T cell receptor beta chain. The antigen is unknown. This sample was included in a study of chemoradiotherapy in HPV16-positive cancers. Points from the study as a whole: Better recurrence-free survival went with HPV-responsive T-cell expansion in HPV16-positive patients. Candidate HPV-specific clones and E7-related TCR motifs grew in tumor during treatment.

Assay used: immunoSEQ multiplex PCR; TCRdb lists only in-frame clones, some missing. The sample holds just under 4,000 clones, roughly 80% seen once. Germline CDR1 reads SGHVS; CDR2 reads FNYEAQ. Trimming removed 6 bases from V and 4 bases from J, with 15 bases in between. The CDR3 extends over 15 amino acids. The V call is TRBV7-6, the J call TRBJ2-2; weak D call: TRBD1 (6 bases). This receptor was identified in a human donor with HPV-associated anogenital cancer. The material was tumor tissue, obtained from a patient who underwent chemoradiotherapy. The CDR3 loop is CASRLQQGSTGELFF. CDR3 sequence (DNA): TGTGCCAGCAGACTACAACAGGGCAGCACCGGGGAGCTGTTTTTT. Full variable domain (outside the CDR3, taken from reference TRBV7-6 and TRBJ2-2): GAGVSQSPRYKVTKRGQDVALRCDPISGHVSLYWYRQALGQGPEFLTYFNYEAQQDKSGLPNDRFSAERPEGSISTLTIQRTEQRDSAMYRCASRLQQGSTGELFFGEGSRLTVL.